This TCR beta chain was identified during a study of graft-versus-host responses after intestinal transplantation. Study as a whole: Recipients across the board were started on anti-thymocyte globulin induction, then kept on tacrolimus and steroids for about 3 years.

Looked up from germline, CDR1 is SGHVS and CDR2 is FNYEAQ. The CDR3 totals 15 residues. V shed 2 bases and J 4 bases; nucleotides not matched to a gene: 4. Measured with immunoSEQ multiplex PCR; TCRdb has only the in-frame clones, and not every one. The sample includes some 4,000 clones, roughly 80% of them seen just once. Whole-study findings and limits: Graft-donor T cell macrochimerism in patients accompanied high graft-versus-host to host-versus-graft clonal ratios in allografts.

Processing released intraepithelial and lamina propria lymphocytes from the graft tissue. Points on this clone: The antigen remains undetermined.

This TCR derives from a human patient who received an intestinal transplant, so some T cells may come from the graft donor. V gene TRBV7-6 combines with J gene TRBJ2-1, with 8 bases lining up with TRBD2. This specimen was ileum tissue, taken around 340 days after intestinal transplantation. CDR3 coding DNA: TGTGCCAGCAGCTTATTAGCGGGAAGATACAATGAGCAGTTCTTC. It codes for CASSLLAGRYNEQFF.